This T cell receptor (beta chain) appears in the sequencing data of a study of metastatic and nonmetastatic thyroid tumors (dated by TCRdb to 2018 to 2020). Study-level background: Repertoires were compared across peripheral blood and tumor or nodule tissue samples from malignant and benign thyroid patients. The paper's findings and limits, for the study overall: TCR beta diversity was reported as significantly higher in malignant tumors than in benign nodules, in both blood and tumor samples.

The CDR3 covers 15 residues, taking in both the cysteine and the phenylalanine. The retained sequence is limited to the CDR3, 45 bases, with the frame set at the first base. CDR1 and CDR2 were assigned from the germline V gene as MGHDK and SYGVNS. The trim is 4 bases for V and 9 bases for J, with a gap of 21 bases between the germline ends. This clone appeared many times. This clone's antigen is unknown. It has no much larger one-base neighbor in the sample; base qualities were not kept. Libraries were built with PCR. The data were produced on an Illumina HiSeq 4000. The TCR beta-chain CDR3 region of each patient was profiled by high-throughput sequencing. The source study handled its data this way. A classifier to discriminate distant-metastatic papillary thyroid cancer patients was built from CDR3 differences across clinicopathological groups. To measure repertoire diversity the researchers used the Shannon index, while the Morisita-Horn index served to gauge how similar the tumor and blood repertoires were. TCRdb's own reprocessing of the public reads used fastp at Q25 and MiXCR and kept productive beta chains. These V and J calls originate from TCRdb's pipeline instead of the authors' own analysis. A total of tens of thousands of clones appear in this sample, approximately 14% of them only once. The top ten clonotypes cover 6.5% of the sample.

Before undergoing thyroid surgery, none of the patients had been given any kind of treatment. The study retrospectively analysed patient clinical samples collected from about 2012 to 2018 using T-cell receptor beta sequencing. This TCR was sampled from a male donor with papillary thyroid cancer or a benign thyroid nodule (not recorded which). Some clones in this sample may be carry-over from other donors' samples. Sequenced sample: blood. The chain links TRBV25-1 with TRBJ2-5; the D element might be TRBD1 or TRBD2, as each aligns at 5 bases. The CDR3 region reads CASSAIGTGWASQYF. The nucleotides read TGTGCCAGCAGTGCTATTGGGACCGGGTGGGCGTCCCAGTACTTC.